The 15 T cell receptor beta chains given below trace back to one sample, sequenced in a study of identical twins. TCRdb re-derived calls from the 5' RACE reads in MiXCR, one entry per CDR3 protein. This sample has roughly 710,000 distinct CDR3 sequences; over 5% occur once, and the top ten carry roughly 2%. Sequencing was carried out using naive T cells sorted from blood. Receptor source: a young man in good health.

This clonotype has more than one count but fewer than ten. V gene TRBV6-2 or TRBV6-3 combines with J gene TRBJ2-1; the D is unclear. The V gene lost 0 bases and the J gene lost 9 bases, with 9 bases spanning the gap. The length of the CDR3 is 13 residues. The germline V gene encodes CDR1 MNHEY and CDR2 SVGEGT. CDR3 DNA: TGTGCCAGCAGTTACTCAGGGTCCGGTGAGCAGTTCTTC. Its translation is CASSYSGSGEQFF.

This clonotype turned up a few times. J is TRBJ2-1 and V is TRBV5-1; 9 positions agree with TRBD2. CDR1 SGHRS and CDR2 YFSETQ come from the germline V gene. This CDR3 is built from 17 residues. Unmatched junction bases numbered 10, after V lost 4 bases and J lost 2 bases. CDR3: CASSPRPSGAAYNEQFF. The CDR3 nucleotides read TGCGCCAGCAGCCCCCGACCTAGCGGGGCCGCCTACAATGAGCAGTTCTTC.

This clonotype was counted many times. The chain carries TRBV12-3 or TRBV12-4 and TRBJ2-7, with 10 bases matching TRBD2. V lost 5 bases to trimming and J lost 3 bases; unmatched junction nucleotides: 4. The CDR3 is 14 residues long. The CDR3 coding sequence is TGTGCCAGCAGTCCAGGGACTAGCGTCTACGAGCAGTACTTC. Amino acids: CASSPGTSVYEQYF.

The genes are TRBV7-3 and TRBJ2-7; no firm D call. V lost 1 base, J lost 2 bases, and 6 bases lay in between. This CDR3 spans 13 amino acids. Looked up from germline, CDR1 is SGHTA and CDR2 is FQGTGA. The CDR3 nucleotides are TGTGCCAGCAGCTTAAACCCGACCTACGAGCAGTACTTC. It codes for CASSLNPTYEQYF.

This clonotype was counted ten times or more. This chain connects TRBV18 to TRBJ2-3; possibly TRBD1 for D (6 bases). V was trimmed by 1 base and J by 4 bases, leaving 12 bases between them. The germline V gene has CDR1 KGHSH and CDR2 LQKENI. The CDR3 runs 15 residues. The CDR3 DNA reads TGTGCCAGCTCACCACTGGGGGCCAAAGCAGATACGCAGTATTTT. This codes for CASSPLGAKADTQYF.

This clonotype was seen many times. V and J are TRBV10-3 and TRBJ1-6, with D tentatively TRBD1 (5 bases). The CDR3 has 14 amino acids. The V gene's germline CDR1 is ENHRY and CDR2 SYGVKD. V gave up 4 bases and J gave up 12 bases, with 16 bases separating them. CDR3 in DNA: TGTGCCATCAGTGCCGGGACGGATTCGAGACCCCTCCACTTT. Its protein is CAISAGTDSRPLHF.

This clonotype was seen ten or more times. The rearrangement joins TRBV5-1 to TRBJ2-6; D is unresolved. The CDR3 runs to 15 residues. Trimming took off 4 bases at V and 1 base at J, with 9 bases between the two ends. From germline, CDR1 is SGHRS and CDR2 YFSETQ. The CDR3 sequence is CASSPEVSGANVLTF. CDR3 DNA: TGCGCCAGCAGCCCCGAGGTATCTGGGGCCAACGTCCTGACTTTC.

This clonotype was seen ten or more times. This chain links TRBV5-1 with TRBJ2-7; TRBD2 is a possible D gene (6 bases). Germline V gene lookup returns CDR1 SGHRS and CDR2 YFSETQ. Trimming took off 3 bases at V and 1 base at J, with 8 bases between the two ends. The CDR3 loop spans 13 amino acids. CDR3 coding DNA: TGCGCCAGCAGCTCTCTAGCGTCCTACGAGCAGTACTTC. Translation gives CASSSLASYEQYF.

The CDR3 protein is CASSFLDGWVGELFF. The CDR3 nucleotides read TGTGCCAGCAGTTTTTTGGACGGGTGGGTCGGGGAGCTGTTTTTT. The chain uses TRBV12-3 or TRBV12-4 and TRBJ2-2; D unclear. CDR3 size: 15 residues. Trimming removed 3 bases from V and 7 bases from J, with 15 bases in between.

The sample holds many counts of this clonotype. The genes are TRBV6-2 or TRBV6-3 and TRBJ2-2; TRBD2 aligns across 14 bases. CDR1 is MNHEY, CDR2 SVGEGT, per germline. The CDR3 loop spans 15 amino acids. The ends lost 7 bases at V and 6 bases at J; junction bases unmatched: 4. The chain's CDR3 is CASTGTSGSSGELFF. The DNA for the CDR3 is TGTGCCAGCACTGGGACTAGCGGGAGTTCCGGGGAGCTGTTTTTT.

Many counts were recorded for this clonotype. The rearrangement links TRBV20-1 to TRBJ2-3; 12 bases are shared with TRBD2. The germline V gene encodes CDR1 DFQATT and CDR2 SNEGSKA (reference sequence). The CDR3 totals 17 residues. V lost 0 bases and J lost 2; bases outside the gene matches: 6. Here the CDR3 reads CSARDLGLAGTTDTQYF. The CDR3 DNA follows: TGCAGTGCTAGAGATCTCGGACTAGCGGGGACCACAGATACGCAGTATTTT.

This clonotype has a count of ten or more. The chain employs TRBV15 and TRBJ1-3; TRBD1 matches 7 bases. In germline, CDR1 is LNHNV, CDR2 YYDKDF (reference sequence). This CDR3 has 17 residues. V shed 0 bases and J 0 bases; nucleotides not matched to a gene: 5. CDR3 nucleotides: TGTGCCACCAGCAGAGAACTACGGGACAGCTCTGGAAACACCATATATTTT. It translates to CATSRELRDSSGNTIYF. The complete variable domain, with remaining parts taken from reference TRBV15 and TRBJ1-3, reads DAMVIQNPRYQVTQFGKPVTLSCSQTLNHNVMYWYQQKSSQAPKLLFHYYDKDFNNEADTPDNFQSRRPNTSFCFLDIRSPGLGDTAMYLCATSRELRDSSGNTIYFGEGSWLTVV.

V and J are TRBV25-1 and TRBJ2-1, with a possible D match to TRBD1 (6 bases). Germline V gives CDR1 MGHDK, CDR2 SYGVNS. Trimming shortened V by 2 bases and J by 2 bases, and 19 bases separated the two germline ends. This CDR3 region has 18 residues. CDR3 residues: CASSEEQFRTATYNEQFF. CDR3 nucleotides: TGTGCCAGCAGTGAAGAGCAATTTAGGACAGCCACCTACAATGAGCAGTTCTTC.

This sequence joins TRBV5-1 and TRBJ2-1; D might be TRBD1 (5 bases). The CDR3 length is 15 residues. The V end lost 0 bases, the J end lost 11 bases, and 18 bases lay between the germline ends. Germline-derived CDR1 and CDR2 are SGHRS and YFSETQ. This chain's CDR3 is CASSLERSGPNQQFF. The CDR3 nucleotides read TGCGCCAGCAGCTTGGAACGGTCAGGGCCTAATCAGCAGTTCTTC.

This chain links TRBV5-1 with TRBJ2-7; D not certain. From germline, CDR1 is SGHRS and CDR2 YFSETQ. V lost 0 bases, J lost 5 bases, and 15 bases lay in between. The CDR3 sequence is 15 residues long. The CDR3 is CASSLAGQLGDEQYV. As DNA, the CDR3 is TGCGCCAGCAGCTTGGCCGGTCAGCTAGGCGACGAGCAGTACGTC.